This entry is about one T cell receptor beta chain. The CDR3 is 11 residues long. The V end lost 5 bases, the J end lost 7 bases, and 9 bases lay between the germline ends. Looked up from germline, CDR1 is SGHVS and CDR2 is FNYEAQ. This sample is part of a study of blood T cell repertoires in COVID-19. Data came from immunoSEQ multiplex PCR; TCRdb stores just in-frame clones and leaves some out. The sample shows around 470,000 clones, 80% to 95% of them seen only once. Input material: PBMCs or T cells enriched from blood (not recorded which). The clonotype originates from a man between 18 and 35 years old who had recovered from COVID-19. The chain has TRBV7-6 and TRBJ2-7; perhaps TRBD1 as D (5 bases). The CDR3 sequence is CASSAGWEQYF. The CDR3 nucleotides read TGTGCCAGCAGCGCAGGGTGGGAGCAGTACTTC.